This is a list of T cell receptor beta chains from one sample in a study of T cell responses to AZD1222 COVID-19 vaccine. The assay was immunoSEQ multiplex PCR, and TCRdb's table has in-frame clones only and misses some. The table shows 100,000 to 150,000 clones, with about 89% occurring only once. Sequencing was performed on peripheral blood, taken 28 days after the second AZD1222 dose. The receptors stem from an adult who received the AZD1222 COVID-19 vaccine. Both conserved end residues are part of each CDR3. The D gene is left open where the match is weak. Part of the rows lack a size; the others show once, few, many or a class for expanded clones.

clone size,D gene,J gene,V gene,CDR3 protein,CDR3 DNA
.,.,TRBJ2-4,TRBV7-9,CASSPRWGQNIQYF,TGTGCCAGCAGCCCCAGATGGGGACAAAACATTCAGTACTTC
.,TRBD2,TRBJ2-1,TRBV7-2,CASSLTSALGPLEQFF,TGTGCCAGCAGCTTAACTAGCGCGCTCGGGCCGCTTGAGCAGTTCTTC
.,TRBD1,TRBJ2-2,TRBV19,CASSIGWGTGQDTGELFF,TGTGCCAGTAGTATCGGTTGGGGGACAGGGCAGGACACCGGGGAGCTGTTTTTT
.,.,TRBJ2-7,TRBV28,CASIGGGRSDEQYF,TGTGCCAGCATTGGGGGGGGGCGGTCGGACGAGCAGTACTTC
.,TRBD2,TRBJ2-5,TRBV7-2,CATFTSGQETQYF,TGTGCCACCTTCACTAGCGGGCAAGAGACCCAGTACTTC
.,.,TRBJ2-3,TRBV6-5,CASSDDQVGTDTQYF,TGTGCCAGCAGCGACGACCAGGTGGGCACAGATACGCAGTATTTT
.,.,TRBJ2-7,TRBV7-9,CASSPRQAYEQYF,TGTGCCAGCAGCCCTCGACAGGCCTACGAGCAGTACTTC
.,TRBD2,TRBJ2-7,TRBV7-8,CASSLEREGPSYEQYF,TGTGCCAGCAGCTTAGAGCGGGAGGGCCCCTCCTACGAGCAGTACTTC
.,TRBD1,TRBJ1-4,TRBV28,CASGGQGVEKLFF,TGTGCCAGCGGGGGACAGGGAGTTGAAAAACTGTTTTTT
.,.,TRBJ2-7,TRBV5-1,CASSLGDEQYF,TGCGCCAGCAGCTTGGGTGACGAGCAGTACTTC
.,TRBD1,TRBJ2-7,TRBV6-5,CASGMTGNDEQYF,TGTGCCAGTGGGATGACAGGGAACGACGAGCAGTACTTC
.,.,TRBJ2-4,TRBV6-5,CASSYRGGTIQYF,TGTGCCAGCAGTTACAGGGGCGGCACCATTCAGTACTTC
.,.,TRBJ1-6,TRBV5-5,CASSLKGPPYNSPLHF,TGTGCCAGCAGCTTAAAGGGACCTCCCTATAATTCACCCCTCCACTTT
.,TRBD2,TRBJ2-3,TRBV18,CASSPSIGGGTDTQYF,TGTGCCAGCTCACCATCGATCGGGGGGGGCACAGATACGCAGTATTTT
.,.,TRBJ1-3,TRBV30,CAWKRGFDTIYF,TGTGCCTGGAAGAGGGGGTTCGACACCATATATTTT
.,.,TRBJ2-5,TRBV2,CAAGHGQETQYF,TGTGCCGCCGGACACGGACAAGAGACCCAGTACTTC
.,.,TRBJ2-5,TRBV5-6,CASSLAGGETQYF,TGTGCCAGCAGCTTGGCCGGGGGAGAGACCCAGTACTTC
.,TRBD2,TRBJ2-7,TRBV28,CASYPGLAGEGEQYF,TGTGCCAGCTATCCGGGACTAGCGGGAGAGGGCGAGCAGTACTTC
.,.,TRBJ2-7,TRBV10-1,CASSVEEQYF,TGCGCCAGCAGTGTGGAGGAGCAGTACTTC
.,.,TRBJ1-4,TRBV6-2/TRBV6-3,CASSPQGKLFF,TGTGCCAGCAGCCCCCAGGGAAAACTGTTTTTT
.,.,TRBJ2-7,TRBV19,CASSIALPGAHEQYF,TGTGCCAGTAGTATAGCTCTGCCAGGGGCCCACGAGCAGTACTTC
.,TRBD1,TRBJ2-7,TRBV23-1,CASISGTDYEQYF,TGCGCCAGCATCTCCGGGACAGACTACGAGCAGTACTTC
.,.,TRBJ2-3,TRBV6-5,CASSYPGTDTQYF,TGTGCCAGCAGTTACCCAGGGACAGATACGCAGTATTTT
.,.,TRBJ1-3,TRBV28,CASIDWGPSGNTIYF,TGTGCCAGCATTGACTGGGGCCCCTCTGGAAACACCATATATTTT
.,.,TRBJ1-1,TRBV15,CATSISLGGTEAFF,TGTGCCACCAGCATATCTCTCGGGGGAACTGAAGCTTTCTTT
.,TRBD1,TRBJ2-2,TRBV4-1,CASSQAQGAGTGELFF,TGCGCCAGCAGCCAAGCCCAGGGGGCGGGTACCGGGGAGCTGTTTTTT
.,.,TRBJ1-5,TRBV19,CASSTTGRNQPQHF,TGTGCCAGTAGTACGACAGGTCGCAATCAGCCCCAGCATTTT
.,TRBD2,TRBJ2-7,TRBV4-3,CASSRRGGRPLMGYEQYF,TGCGCCAGCAGCCGGAGGGGCGGGAGGCCACTCATGGGCTACGAGCAGTACTTC
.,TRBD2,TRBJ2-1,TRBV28,CASSLLAGGRNEQFF,TGTGCCAGCAGTCTTCTAGCGGGAGGGCGCAATGAGCAGTTCTTC
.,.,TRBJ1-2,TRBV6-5,CASSYEGYRVDGYTF,TGTGCCAGCAGTTACGAGGGGTACAGGGTCGATGGCTACACCTTC
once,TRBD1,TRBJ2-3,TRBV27,CASRNLDRGADTQYF,TGTGCCAGCCGGAACCTAGACAGGGGGGCAGATACGCAGTATTTT
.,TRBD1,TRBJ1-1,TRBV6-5,CASTVAGGYTEAFF,TGTGCCAGCACGGTGGCAGGGGGCTACACTGAAGCTTTCTTT
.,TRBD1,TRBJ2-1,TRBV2,CASIRDSSYNEQFF,TGTGCCAGCATCCGGGACAGCTCCTACAATGAGCAGTTCTTC
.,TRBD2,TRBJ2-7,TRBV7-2,CASSFRGLAGYEQYF,TGTGCCAGCAGCTTTCGAGGACTAGCGGGGTACGAGCAGTACTTC
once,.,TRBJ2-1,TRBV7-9,CASSYRDNEQFF,TGTGCCAGCAGTTATAGGGACAATGAGCAGTTCTTC
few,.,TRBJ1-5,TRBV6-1,CASSGDRSLQGNQPQHF,TGTGCCAGCAGTGGTGACAGGAGCCTACAAGGCAATCAGCCCCAGCATTTT
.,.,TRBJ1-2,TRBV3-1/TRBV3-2,CASRPASPGGYTF,TGTGCCAGCAGACCGGCATCTCCGGGGGGCTACACCTTC
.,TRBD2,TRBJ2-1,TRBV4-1,CASSQGLAGGYRNEQFF,TGCGCCAGCAGCCAAGGACTAGCGGGGGGGTATAGGAATGAGCAGTTCTTC
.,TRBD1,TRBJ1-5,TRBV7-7,CASSLQGRRREGNQPQHF,TGTGCTAGCAGCTTACAGGGGCGGCGTCGGGAGGGCAATCAGCCCCAGCATTTT
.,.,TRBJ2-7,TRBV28,CASSDTGSAYEQYF,TGTGCCAGCAGCGATACAGGGTCAGCCTACGAGCAGTACTTC
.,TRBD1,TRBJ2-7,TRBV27,CASSPGQSYEQYF,TGTGCCAGCAGTCCGGGACAGAGCTACGAGCAGTACTTC
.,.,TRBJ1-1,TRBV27,CASIVGPTEAFF,TGTGCCAGCATCGTCGGTCCCACTGAAGCTTTCTTT
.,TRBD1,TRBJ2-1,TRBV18,CATSQSRGSYNEQFF,TGTGCCACCTCACAAAGCAGGGGGTCCTACAATGAGCAGTTCTTC
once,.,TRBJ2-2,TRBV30,CAWSVHQGRTGELFF,TGTGCCTGGAGTGTACACCAGGGTAGGACCGGGGAGCTGTTTTTT
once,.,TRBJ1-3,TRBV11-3,CASSLASGASSGNTIYF,TGTGCCAGCAGCTTAGCTTCGGGGGCTTCCTCTGGAAACACCATATATTTT
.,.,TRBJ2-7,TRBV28,CASSLGRVRSYEQYF,TGTGCCAGCAGTTTGGGCAGAGTCAGATCCTACGAGCAGTACTTC